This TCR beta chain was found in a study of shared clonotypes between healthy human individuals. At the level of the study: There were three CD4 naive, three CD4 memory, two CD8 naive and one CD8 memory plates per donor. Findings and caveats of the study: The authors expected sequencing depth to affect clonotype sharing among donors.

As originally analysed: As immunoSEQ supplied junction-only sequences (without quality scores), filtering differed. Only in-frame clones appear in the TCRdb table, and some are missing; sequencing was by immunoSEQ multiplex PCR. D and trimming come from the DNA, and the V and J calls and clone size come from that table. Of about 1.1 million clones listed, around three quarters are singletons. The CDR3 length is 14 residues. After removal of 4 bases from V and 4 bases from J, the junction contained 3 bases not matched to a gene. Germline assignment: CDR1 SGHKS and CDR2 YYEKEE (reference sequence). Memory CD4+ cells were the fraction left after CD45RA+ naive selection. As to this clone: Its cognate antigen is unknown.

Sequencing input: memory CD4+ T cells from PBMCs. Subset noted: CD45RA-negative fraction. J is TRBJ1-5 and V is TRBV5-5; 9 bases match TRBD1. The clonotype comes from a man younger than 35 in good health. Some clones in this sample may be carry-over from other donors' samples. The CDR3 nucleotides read TGTGCCAGCAGCCTTGGGACAGGGAATCAGCCCCAGCATTTT. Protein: CASSLGTGNQPQHF. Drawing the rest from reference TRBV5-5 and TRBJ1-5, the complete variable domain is DAGVTQSPTHLIKTRGQQVTLRCSPISGHKSVSWYQQVLGQGPQFIFQYYEKEERGRGNFPDRFSARQFPNYSSELNVNALLLGDSALYLCASSLGTGNQPQHFGDGTRLSIL.